This is a list of T cell receptor beta chains from one sample in a study of shared clonotypes between healthy human individuals. Clones were read by immunoSEQ multiplex PCR, and TCRdb kept only the in-frame ones, dropping some. The sample lists approximately 470,000 clones; approximately 84% were seen once. The sequenced material came from PBMCs. The receptors were gathered from a woman aged 40 to 50 in good health. Some clones in this sample may be carry-over from other donors' samples. CDR3s include the opening cysteine and the closing phenylalanine or tryptophan. D genes are given only for firm matches. Expanded clones get a size class; other rows say once, few or many, or leave the size out.

clone_size	j_call	v_call	d_call	cdr3_aa	cdr3_nt
once	TRBJ1-1	TRBV2	.	CASSEQGQLNTEAFF	TGTGCCAGCAGTGAACAGGGGCAACTGAACACTGAAGCTTTCTTT
.	TRBJ2-2	TRBV28	TRBD2	CASSLSLAGISGELFF	TGTGCCAGCAGTTTATCCCTAGCGGGAATCTCCGGGGAGCTGTTTTTT
.	TRBJ1-4	TRBV27	TRBD1	CASSFNRGDEKLFF	TGTGCCAGCAGCTTTAACAGGGGAGATGAAAAACTGTTTTTT
.	TRBJ2-3	TRBV7-2	TRBD2	CASSLGLAASTDTQYF	TGTGCCAGCAGCCTAGGGCTAGCGGCTAGCACAGATACGCAGTATTTT
.	TRBJ2-2	TRBV4-1	TRBD2	CASSQDWGLAASPNTGELFF	TGCGCCAGCAGCCAAGATTGGGGACTAGCGGCGAGCCCGAACACCGGGGAGCTGTTTTTT
.	TRBJ2-1	TRBV7-9	TRBD2	CASSTLAGVRFYEQFF	TGTGCCAGCAGCACCCTAGCGGGAGTGAGGTTCTATGAGCAGTTCTTC
.	TRBJ1-2	TRBV19	.	CASSEMGYGYTF	TGTGCCAGTTCGGAGATGGGCTATGGCTACACCTTC
.	TRBJ1-5	TRBV27	.	CASSFLPRGPEDSNQPQHF	TGTGCCAGCAGTTTCCTTCCCCGGGGCCCAGAGGACAGCAATCAGCCCCAGCATTTT
once	TRBJ2-7	TRBV28	.	CASSLRLALYEQYF	TGTGCCAGCAGTTTAAGGCTAGCGCTATACGAGCAGTACTTC
.	TRBJ2-2	TRBV4-2	.	CASSQGAGATTGELFF	TGTGCCAGCAGCCAAGGGGCAGGGGCGACCACCGGGGAGCTGTTTTTT
.	TRBJ2-7	TRBV20-1	.	CSASPYEQYF	TGCAGTGCGTCTCCCTACGAGCAGTACTTC
.	TRBJ2-7	TRBV9	.	CASSVAASGALYEQYF	TGTGCCAGCAGCGTAGCTGCGAGCGGTGCTCTCTACGAGCAGTACTTC
.	TRBJ1-1	TRBV30	.	CASRTVNTEAFF	TGTGCCTCCCGGACGGTTAACACTGAAGCTTTCTTT
.	TRBJ2-7	TRBV9	.	CASSPRVNVGYEQYF	TGTGCCAGCAGCCCCCGGGTAAACGTAGGGTACGAGCAGTACTTC
.	TRBJ1-1	TRBV19	.	CASSRGAPEAFF	TGTGCCAGTAGTCGGGGGGCCCCTGAAGCTTTCTTT
.	TRBJ2-5	TRBV9	TRBD2	CASSVTGTTQETQYF	TGTGCCAGCAGCGTAACGGGGACTACTCAAGAGACCCAGTACTTC
many	TRBJ1-1	TRBV18	.	CASSPGENTEAFF	TGTGCCAGCTCACCAGGGGAGAACACTGAAGCTTTCTTT
.	TRBJ1-1	TRBV7-6	TRBD1	CASSSLSDRAAEAFF	TGTGCCAGCAGCTCACTCTCGGACAGGGCGGCTGAAGCTTTCTTT
.	TRBJ1-1	TRBV6-5	TRBD1	CASSYPAGQGTAMTFF	TGTGCCAGCAGTTACCCGGCGGGACAGGGCACCGCGATGACTTTCTTT
.	TRBJ1-5	TRBV27	TRBD1	CASSLSGGNNQPQHF	TGTGCCAGCAGTCTATCAGGGGGAAACAATCAGCCCCAGCATTTT
.	TRBJ2-7	TRBV5-1	.	CASSLYYRAEEQYF	TGCGCCAGCAGCCTTTATTACAGGGCTGAAGAGCAGTACTTC
.	TRBJ1-1	TRBV7-9	.	CASSTSRWRTEAFF	TGTGCCAGCAGCACGAGCCGGTGGAGGACTGAAGCTTTCTTT
.	TRBJ2-1	TRBV10-3	.	CAISEAPYLSSYFF	TGTGCCATCAGTGAGGCCCCCTATTTGAGTTCCTATTTCTTC
once	TRBJ1-4	TRBV4-3	.	CASSQEPGAVNEKLFF	TGCGCCAGCAGCCAAGAGCCAGGGGCGGTGAATGAAAAACTGTTTTTT
.	TRBJ1-1	TRBV5-1	TRBD1	CASSLEGQGSTEAFF	TGCGCCAGCAGCTTAGAGGGACAGGGGAGCACTGAAGCTTTCTTT
many	TRBJ2-7	TRBV7-2	TRBD1	CASSSPRATGNYEQYF	TGTGCCAGCAGCTCCCCCCGTGCGACAGGGAACTACGAGCAGTACTTC
.	TRBJ2-7	TRBV6-1	.	CASISGTGFYEQYF	TGTGCCAGCATCTCAGGGACTGGATTCTACGAGCAGTACTTC